This TCR beta chain was recorded in a study of shared clonotypes between healthy human individuals. Into CD45RA+ naive and CD45RA-negative memory subsets, the CD4+ cells were split. About this clone itself: Its antigen remains unidentified.

Overall study results and limits: The study found about 5% of naive CD4 clonotypes shared across four donors.

The CDR3 sequence is 15 residues long. Germline trimming cut 3 bases from V and 7 bases from J; bases unmatched to any gene: 11. Germline values: CDR1 SGHTA, CDR2 FQGNSA. Measured with immunoSEQ multiplex PCR; TCRdb has only the in-frame clones, and not every one. The data hold 2 million to 2.5 million clones, with around 92% observed a single time. Sequencing was done on a sample of naive CD4+ T cells from PBMCs. As to subset: CD45RA+ positively selected. The chain uses TRBV7-2 and TRBJ2-7; 8 nucleotides agree with TRBD2. This TCR came from a man younger than 35 in good health. Some clones in this sample may be carry-over from other donors' samples. As DNA, the CDR3 is TGTGCCAGCAGCTTGAGTAGCGGGACACTTGGTGAGCAGTACTTC. This encodes CASSLSSGTLGEQYF.